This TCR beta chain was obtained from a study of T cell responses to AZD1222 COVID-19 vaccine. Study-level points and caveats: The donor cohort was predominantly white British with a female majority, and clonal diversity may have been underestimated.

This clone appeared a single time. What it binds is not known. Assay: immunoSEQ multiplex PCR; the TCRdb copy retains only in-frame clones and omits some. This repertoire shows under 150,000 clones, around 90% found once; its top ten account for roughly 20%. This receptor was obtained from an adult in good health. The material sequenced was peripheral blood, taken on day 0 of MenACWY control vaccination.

The CDR3 DNA follows: TGCGCCAGCAGCCAAGATCTTTTCCAGCCCCAGCATTTT. It codes for CASSQDLFQPQHF. The chain joins TRBV4-1 to TRBJ1-5, with D hard to call. This CDR3 comprises 13 residues. Germline V CDR1 and CDR2: MGHRA, YSYEKL. V lost 0 bases and J lost 7, with 7 bases in between.